The 3 T cell receptor beta chains in this list originate from one sample, sequenced in a study of T cell repertoires in cytomegalovirus infection. From the reads, TCRdb called clonotypes with MiXCR, one entry per CDR3 protein. This table holds 100,000 to 150,000 distinct CDR3 sequences, 7% to 10% found once. Input material: PBMCs. All receptors come from a human donor in good health (CMV status not recorded). Some clones in this sample may be carry-over from other donors' samples.

In its sample, this clonotype was seen a few times. This chain links TRBV25-1 with TRBJ1-4; TRBD1 matches 9 bases. This CDR3 is 16 amino acids long. The germline V gene encodes CDR1 MGHDK and CDR2 SYGVNS. Trimming cost V 5 bases and J 2 bases; bases outside gene matches: 6. The CDR3 coding sequence is TGTGCCAGCAGTTCCGGGACAGGGTTGACTAATGAAAAACTGTTTTTT. Amino acid sequence: CASSSGTGLTNEKLFF.

Comment on this clonotype: A clone one base away is much larger, so this may be a read error. V and J are TRBV19 and TRBJ2-3, with 9 bases fitting TRBD2. J was trimmed by 2 bases and V by 5 bases; bases with no gene match: 8. The CDR3 is made up of 16 amino acids. Germline CDR1 LNHDA, CDR2 SQIVND (reference sequence). As DNA, the CDR3 is TGTGCCAGTAGTCTTCCTAGCGGGGTAACCACAGATACGCAGTATTTT. Translated, it gives CASSLPSGVTTDTQYF.

This clonotype was detected many times. The chain recombines TRBV28 with TRBJ2-3, with TRBD1 as a possible D gene (5 bases). The CDR3 has 11 residues. CDR1 is MDHEN, CDR2 SYDVKM, per germline. Trimming took off 9 bases at V and 9 bases at J, with 13 bases between the two ends. As DNA, the CDR3 is TGTGCCAGTAAGGGGCTAGAGACGCAGTATTTT. It codes for CASKGLETQYF.